This T cell receptor beta chain comes out of a study of shared clonotypes between healthy human individuals. The CDR3 length is 18 residues. The germline V gene has CDR1 SGHDT and CDR2 YYEEEE. Deletions cut 0 bases from V and 0 bases from J, with 16 bases between. Naive CD8 cells lacked CD45RO, underwent positive selection for CCR7 and left out terminally differentiated effector memory CD45RA+ cells. Measured with immunoSEQ multiplex PCR; TCRdb has only the in-frame clones, and not every one. The table lists some 800,000 clones, 92% of them singletons. The chain employs TRBV5-6 and TRBJ2-4; D is perhaps TRBD2 (5 bases). Sequencing was done on a sample of naive CD8+ T cells sorted from blood. This receptor was identified in a man aged 25 to 40 in good health. The CDR3 DNA sequence: TGTGCCAGCAGCTTGGTAAGCGGCCTACCACTAGCCAAAAACATTCAGTACTTC. Translating it yields CASSLVSGLPLAKNIQYF.